Each of the 31 T cell receptor beta chains below was sequenced from the same sample in a study of T cell responses to AZD1222 COVID-19 vaccine. The assay was immunoSEQ multiplex PCR, and TCRdb's table has in-frame clones only and misses some. The table records around 110,000 clones, over 75% of them present only once. The specimen comprised peripheral blood, sampled on day 0 of MenACWY control vaccination. These receptors were collected from an adult in good health.

This sequence joins TRBV5-1 and TRBJ1-6; tentative D call: TRBD1 (6 bases). This CDR3 has 15 residues. Trimming cost V 3 bases and J 7 bases, with 14 bases left between them. Germline V gene data show CDR1 as SGHRS and CDR2 as YFSETQ. The CDR3 DNA sequence: TGCGCCAGCAGCTCAACACAGGGAAGCAATTCACCCCTCCACTTT. This encodes CASSSTQGSNSPLHF.

The rearrangement joins TRBV6-5 to TRBJ1-1, with TRBD1 as a possible D gene (5 bases). The germline V and J ends were trimmed by 0 bases and 7 bases, with 12 bases remaining between them. Germline CDR1 is MNHEY and CDR2 is SVGAGI. This CDR3 contains 14 residues. CDR3 in DNA: TGTGCCAGCAGTTACTCGTTCAGGGTATATGAAGCTTTCTTT. Residues: CASSYSFRVYEAFF.

The chain uses TRBV19 and TRBJ2-3; TRBD1 aligns across 10 bases. The junction had 14 bases not matched to a gene; V was cut back by 3 bases and J by 8 bases. This CDR3 is built from 17 residues. The germline V gene encodes CDR1 LNHDA and CDR2 SQIVND (reference sequence). The CDR3 coding sequence is TGTGCCAGTAGTATCGCCGGGACAGGGGCCCCTATGGGTACGCAGTATTTT. Its translation: CASSIAGTGAPMGTQYF. Full variable domain (remainder filled in from reference TRBV19 and TRBJ2-3): DGGITQSPKYLFRKEGQNVTLSCEQNLNHDAMYWYRQDPGQGLRLIYYSQIVNDFQKGDIAEGYSVSREKKESFPLTVTSAQKNPTAFYLCASSIAGTGAPMGTQYFGPGTRLTVL.

This clone occurred a few times. The chain links TRBV18 to TRBJ2-3; 11 positions agree with TRBD2. V shed 3 bases and J 6 bases; nucleotides not matched to a gene: 8. Germline values: CDR1 KGHSH, CDR2 LQKENI. The CDR3 covers 16 residues. The CDR3 nucleotides are TGTGCCAGCTCACCCCTGACTAGCGGGGAGCGGGATACGCAGTATTTT. Protein sequence: CASSPLTSGERDTQYF.

V is TRBV5-1 and J is TRBJ2-4; no firm D call. Per the germline V gene, CDR1 is SGHRS and CDR2 is YFSETQ. The CDR3 runs 16 residues. V lost 1 base to trimming and J lost 5 bases, with 16 bases between them. The DNA of the CDR3 is TGCGCCAGCAGCTTGCGTGCCTCGACCCATCAAAACATTCAGTACTTC. Protein sequence: CASSLRASTHQNIQYF.

The chain uses TRBV27 and TRBJ1-6; D remains unclear. Trimming shortened V by 4 bases and J by 6 bases, and 13 bases separated the two germline ends. CDR1 and CDR2 from the germline V gene are MNHEY and SMNVEV (reference sequence). The CDR3 is 15 residues long. CDR3 nucleotide sequence: TGTGCCAGCAGTTCACGGGCCTTGGGTAATTCACCCCTCCACTTT. Protein sequence: CASSSRALGNSPLHF.

The rearrangement links TRBV29-1 to TRBJ2-7, with D possibly matching TRBD2 (6 bases). Trimming removed 6 bases at V and 4 bases at J, with 19 bases between. There are 14 residues in the CDR3. The germline V gene encodes CDR1 SQVTM and CDR2 ANQGSEA. CDR3 sequence: CSVRLGAGGYEQYF. Written as DNA, the CDR3 is TGCAGCGTCCGGTTAGGGGCAGGAGGGTACGAGCAGTACTTC.

In this sample, this clone turned up a few times. The chain joins TRBV7-6 to TRBJ2-7; a possible D gene is TRBD1 (6 bases). The CDR3 is made up of 13 amino acids. Germline lookup yields CDR1 SGHVS and CDR2 FNYEAQ. Trimming removed 4 bases from V and 3 bases from J, with 10 bases in between. The CDR3 loop reads CASSYPDSYEQYF. CDR3 nucleotide sequence: TGTGCCAGCAGCTACCCGGACAGCTACGAGCAGTACTTC.

V gene TRBV6-5 combines with J gene TRBJ2-5, with D unresolved. Trimming left V 2 bases short and J 4 bases short, with 5 bases between. Germline CDR1 and CDR2: MNHEY and SVGAGI. The CDR3 runs 12 residues. The CDR3 reads CASSYRGETQYF. Written as DNA, the CDR3 is TGTGCCAGCAGTTACCGCGGAGAGACCCAGTACTTC.

V is TRBV5-1 and J is TRBJ2-7; a weak D match, TRBD1 (7 bases). The CDR3 spans 16 residues. CDR1 and CDR2 (germline): SGHRS, YFSETQ. The germline V and J ends were trimmed by 0 bases and 5 bases, with 18 bases remaining between them. The CDR3 DNA is TGCGCCAGCAGCTTGGACTTCCCGACAGGGAGGCACGAGCAGTACTTC. It translates to CASSLDFPTGRHEQYF.

The V call is TRBV3-1 (or the pseudogene TRBV3-2), the J call TRBJ2-3, with TRBD2 matching over 7 bases. The junction had 15 bases not matched to a gene; V was cut back by 4 bases and J by 2 bases. Germline CDR1 is LGHDT and CDR2 is YNNKEL (reference sequence). This CDR3 region has 18 residues. CDR3 residues: CASSRGSAGLSATDTQYF. The CDR3 nucleotides read TGTGCCAGCAGCCGGGGTTCGGCGGGACTATCCGCCACAGATACGCAGTATTTT.

V gene TRBV6-6 combines with J gene TRBJ1-5; D may be TRBD1 (6 bases). The CDR3 extends over 15 amino acids. Trimming removed 6 bases at V and 2 bases at J, with 14 bases between. Germline assignment: CDR1 MNHNY and CDR2 SVGAGI (reference sequence). The DNA for the CDR3 is TGTGCCAGCAGCCCAAGTAGGGGGGGCAATCAGCCCCAGCATTTT. Translated, it gives CASSPSRGGNQPQHF.

This rearrangement joins TRBV20-1 to TRBJ2-3; D gene unclear. The CDR3 has 11 amino acids. Trimming shortened V by 4 bases and J by 6 bases, and 8 bases separated the two germline ends. Germline V gives CDR1 DFQATT, CDR2 SNEGSKA (reference sequence). The CDR3 bases are TGCAGTGCTAAGGGATGGGATACGCAGTATTTT. Its protein product is CSAKGWDTQYF.

V and J are TRBV4-3 and TRBJ1-1; D is perhaps TRBD1 (5 bases). This CDR3 has 17 amino acids. The V and J ends lost 0 bases and 1 base respectively, with 15 bases between them. The germline CDR1 and CDR2 sequences are LGHNA and YSLEER. As DNA, the CDR3 is TGCGCCAGCAGCCAAGATAGAGCAGGGCGGACGAACACTGAAGCTTTCTTT. This translates into CASSQDRAGRTNTEAFF.

The chain combines TRBV2 with TRBJ1-6, with D hard to call. Trimming shortened V by 4 bases and J by 9 bases, and 16 bases separated the two germline ends. The CDR3 totals 15 residues. The V gene's germline CDR1 is SNHLY and CDR2 FYNNEI. The CDR3 DNA reads as TGTGCCAGCAGTGTCTTAGTCCCGGAGTCTTCACCCCTCCACTTT. It yields the protein CASSVLVPESSPLHF. Using reference TRBV2 and TRBJ1-6 for the parts outside the CDR3, the full variable domain is EPEVTQTPSHQVTQMGQEVILRCVPISNHLYFYWYRQILGQKVEFLVSFYNNEISEKSEIFDDQFSVERPDGSNFTLKIRSTKLEDSAMYFCASSVLVPESSPLHFGNGTRLTVT.

This clone has more than one count but fewer than ten. This chain connects TRBV3-1 (or the pseudogene TRBV3-2) to TRBJ1-1; 7 bases line up with TRBD1. The V gene's germline CDR1 is LGHDT and CDR2 YNNKEL (reference sequence). The CDR3 has 13 residues. V shed 6 bases, J shed 2 bases, and the junction held 3 bases outside the gene matches. Here the CDR3 DNA reads TGTGCCAGCAGTCGGACAGGCAACACTGAAGCTTTCTTT. It is translated as CASSRTGNTEAFF.

The rearrangement links TRBV4-1 to TRBJ2-2; D is ambiguous. Germline V gives CDR1 MGHRA, CDR2 YSYEKL. The V end lost 5 bases, the J end lost 5 bases, and 6 bases lay between the germline ends. CDR3 length equals 12 residues. CDR3 in amino acids: CASSGLTGELFF. The CDR3 DNA reads as TGCGCCAGCAGCGGGCTGACCGGGGAGCTGTTTTTT.

This chain links TRBV27 with TRBJ2-3; 7 bases agree with TRBD2. This CDR3 region has 15 residues. V shed 3 bases, J shed 0 bases, and the junction held 3 bases outside the gene matches. The germline gives CDR1 MNHEY, CDR2 SMNVEV (reference sequence). CDR3 loop: CASSFQRGSTDTQYF. As DNA, the CDR3 is TGTGCCAGCAGTTTCCAGCGGGGAAGCACAGATACGCAGTATTTT.

The gene calls are TRBV7-9 and TRBJ2-1, with no clear D. Germline assignment: CDR1 SEHNR and CDR2 FQNEAQ (reference sequence). The V end lost 3 bases, the J end lost 12 bases, and 12 bases lay between the germline ends. The CDR3 length is 12 residues. Here the CDR3 reads CASSLIRLGQFF. The CDR3, as DNA: TGTGCCAGCAGCTTGATCAGGTTGGGGCAGTTCTTC.

The CDR3 sequence is CASAVGGGLGSQYF. The CDR3 coding sequence is TGTGCCAGCGCCGTTGGCGGGGGGCTAGGTTCCCAGTACTTC. The V gene is TRBV28, the J gene TRBJ2-5; TRBD2 matches 8 bases. With 8 bases clipped from V and 9 bases from J, the junction kept 14 bases outside the gene matches. CDR3 size: 14 residues. The germline CDR1 and CDR2 sequences are MDHEN and SYDVKM.

This chain connects TRBV24-1 to TRBJ2-4, with 7 bases aligning to TRBD1. Germline trimming cut 4 bases from V and 6 bases from J; bases unmatched to any gene: 5. This CDR3 is built from 14 residues. From germline, CDR1 is KGHDR and CDR2 SFDVKD. DNA of the CDR3: TGTGCCACCAGTGACCCGGGACAGTTAAACATTCAGTACTTC. It codes for CATSDPGQLNIQYF.

The chain combines TRBV7-2 with TRBJ1-2, with TRBD1 matching 8 bases. With V trimmed by 1 base and J by 3 bases, 4 bases remained unmatched. Germline CDR1 and CDR2: SGHTA and FQGNSA. The CDR3 sequence is 15 residues long. The CDR3 spells CASSLVGTGDYGYTF. In nucleotides, the CDR3 is TGTGCCAGCAGCTTAGTGGGGACAGGCGACTATGGCTACACCTTC.

V usage is TRBV28 and J usage is TRBJ1-6; no firm D call. The CDR3 is made up of 17 amino acids. Germline V gene sequence: CDR1 MDHEN, CDR2 SYDVKM. V was clipped by 5 bases and J by 9 bases, with 23 bases between them. Here the CDR3 reads CASSIFKRYADGSPLHF. DNA for the CDR3: TGTGCCAGCAGTATCTTTAAACGCTACGCGGATGGTTCACCCCTCCACTTT.

The rearrangement joins TRBV28 to TRBJ1-4; TRBD1 matches at 7 bases. The CDR3 has 15 amino acids. V was clipped by 8 bases and J by 5 bases; unmatched bases: 11. Germline CDR1 reads MDHEN; CDR2 reads SYDVKM. The CDR3 DNA reads TGTGCCAGCCGACGACAGGGCAGTTGGAATGAAAAACTGTTTTTT. Protein product: CASRRQGSWNEKLFF.

This chain joins TRBV3-1 (or the pseudogene TRBV3-2) and TRBJ1-3, with 10 bases identical to TRBD1. This CDR3 region has 16 residues. Germline trimming cut 4 bases from V and 0 bases from J; bases unmatched to any gene: 3. The germline CDR1 and CDR2 sequences are LGHDT and YNNKEL (reference sequence). CDR3 region: CASSPGQGGSGNTIYF. The CDR3 DNA sequence: TGTGCCAGCAGCCCTGGACAGGGGGGCTCTGGAAACACCATATATTTT.

The chain employs TRBV7-2 and TRBJ2-3, with D possibly matching TRBD2 (5 bases). This CDR3 is 15 amino acids long. The germline V gene has CDR1 SGHTA and CDR2 FQGNSA. Trimming removed 5 bases at V and 2 bases at J, with 14 bases between. The CDR3 bases are TGTGCCAGCAGCCTCGGGGTAAGGTCCACAGATACGCAGTATTTT. Amino acids: CASSLGVRSTDTQYF.

The chain couples TRBV2 to TRBJ2-3; 10 nucleotides align to TRBD2. CDR3 length: 17 residues. V gave up 3 bases and J gave up 6 bases; unmatched junction bases: 12. From germline, CDR1 is SNHLY and CDR2 FYNNEI. The CDR3 nucleotides are TGTGCCAGCAGTGAGAAGGGAGCGGGGGGGCCAAGGGATACGCAGTATTTT. This codes for CASSEKGAGGPRDTQYF.

This clone occurred a few times. The chain has TRBV7-8 and TRBJ1-6, with D possibly TRBD1 on 5 matching bases. CDR1 and CDR2 (germline): SGHVS, FQNEAQ. CDR3 length: 16 amino acids. Between the trimmed V and J ends, which lost 5 bases and 10 bases, there was a span of 21 bases. The CDR3, as DNA: TGTGCCAGCAGCCAAGGGGCTGTCAGCCTAGGATCACCCCTCCACTTT. Protein: CASSQGAVSLGSPLHF.

The sample holds a few counts of this clone. The V gene is TRBV5-4, the J gene TRBJ2-3; D gene unclear. Trimming cost V 4 bases and J 3 bases, with 15 bases left between them. There are 15 residues in the CDR3. Germline loops: CDR1 SGHNT, CDR2 YYREEE (reference sequence). The CDR3 DNA sequence: TGTGCCAGCAGCCTGGTGGGTATTTATACAGATACGCAGTATTTT. This codes for CASSLVGIYTDTQYF.

V gene TRBV10-3 combines with J gene TRBJ1-2, with D possibly TRBD1 on 5 matching bases. CDR3 size: 12 residues. V shed 7 bases and J shed 7 bases, with 13 bases lying between them. The V gene's germline CDR1 is ENHRY and CDR2 SYGVKD. In DNA, the CDR3 is TGTGCCATCAACGACCGGGGCTCTGGCTACACCTTC. This sequence encodes CAINDRGSGYTF.

V gene TRBV10-2 combines with J gene TRBJ2-3, with 15 bases fitting TRBD2. Per the germline V gene, CDR1 is WSHSY and CDR2 is SAAADI. This CDR3 region has 18 residues. The V segment lost 6 bases and the J segment 0 bases; nucleotides outside the gene matches: 7. CDR3 residues: CASSSGLAGGLSTDTQYF. The CDR3 DNA reads as TGCGCCAGCAGCTCCGGACTAGCGGGGGGGCTTAGCACAGATACGCAGTATTTT.